Each of the 23 T cell receptor beta chains below was sequenced from the same sample in a study of blood T cells in healthy people across ages. Next came a second PCR, run for 7 to 11 cycles, which used a sample-barcoded 5' primer along with a J-beta primer mix. In TCRdb, the 5' RACE reads were re-called with MiXCR into one record per CDR3 protein. The sample records 1.5 million to 2 million distinct CDR3 sequences, about two fifths being singletons. The source material was blood. The receptors derive from a human donor in good health.

This clonotype has just a few counts. V usage is TRBV6-6 and J usage is TRBJ1-1; D is unresolved. The CDR3 loop spans 14 amino acids. V dropped 3 bases and J dropped 7 bases, with 15 bases sitting between them. Germline CDR1 and CDR2: MNHNY and SVGAGI (reference sequence). The CDR3 DNA sequence: TGTGCCAGCAGTTATCCCGGGCCAAACTTTGAAGCTTTCTTT. Translating gives CASSYPGPNFEAFF.

This clonotype was seen a handful of times. The rearrangement links TRBV5-1 to TRBJ1-1; D is ambiguous. The CDR3 has 15 residues. CDR1 and CDR2 from the germline V gene are SGHRS and YFSETQ. Trimming removed 4 bases at V and 1 base at J, with 14 bases between. CDR3 protein: CASSLGWHENTEAFF. As DNA, the CDR3 is TGCGCCAGCAGCCTGGGGTGGCACGAGAACACTGAAGCTTTCTTT.

This clonotype turned up a few times. This chain connects TRBV12-3 or TRBV12-4 to TRBJ2-1; the match to TRBD2 covers 9 bases. V gave up 3 bases and J gave up 7 bases; unmatched junction bases: 7. The CDR3 is made up of 15 amino acids. The CDR3 DNA follows: TGTGCCAGCAGTTTTGGGCGGGGGGGTTTAAATGAGCAGTTCTTC. It translates to CASSFGRGGLNEQFF.

This clonotype came up a few times. The chain links TRBV2 to TRBJ2-1; D might be TRBD1 (6 bases). CDR1 is SNHLY and CDR2 is FYNNEI in the germline V gene. With 2 bases removed from V and 3 bases from J, the gap between germline ends came to 11 bases. CDR3 length: 15 residues. CDR3 bases: TGTGCCAGCAGTGAAATGGGGGCCGGCTACAATGAGCAGTTCTTC. This codes for CASSEMGAGYNEQFF.

This chain connects TRBV11-2 to TRBJ1-2; possibly TRBD1 for D (5 bases). V was trimmed by 0 bases and J by 9 bases, leaving 35 bases between them. The CDR3 is 21 residues long. Germline V CDR1 and CDR2: SGHAT, FQNNGV. The DNA for the CDR3 is TGTGCCAGCAGCTTAGAGATGGGGCCGTCTTCCCTGGGAGGGACCGCCGGACGCTACACCTTC. It encodes CASSLEMGPSSLGGTAGRYTF.

This chain uses TRBV24-1 with TRBJ1-6, with 7 positions matching TRBD1. The V gene's germline CDR1 is KGHDR and CDR2 SFDVKD. J gave up 13 bases and V 2 bases, and 7 bases lay outside the gene matches. The CDR3 length is 14 residues. The CDR3 protein is CATSDYTGEGPLHF. The CDR3 DNA reads TGTGCCACCAGTGATTATACAGGGGAAGGCCCCCTCCACTTT.

This clonotype turned up a few times. The genes are TRBV10-3 and TRBJ1-5; a weak D match, TRBD1 (6 bases). V lost 3 bases and J 5 bases, leaving 11 bases between the germline ends. The CDR3 sequence is 14 residues long. Per germline, CDR1 ENHRY and CDR2 SYGVKD. In nucleotides, the CDR3 is TGTGCCATCAGTGACCTCAACAGGGATCAGCCCCAGCATTTT. It translates to CAISDLNRDQPQHF.

This chain joins TRBV9 and TRBJ2-1, with 10 bases identical to TRBD2. Trimming removed 3 bases from V and 12 bases from J; junction bases left unmatched: 15. The germline V gene has CDR1 SGDLS and CDR2 YYNGEE. CDR3 length: 16 residues. CDR3 in DNA: TGTGCCAGCAGCGGACCTACTAGCGGGGCGGGGGGCGGGCAGTTCTTC. Translated: CASSGPTSGAGGGQFF.

This clonotype has a handful of counts. The rearrangement links TRBV29-1 to TRBJ2-3, with a tentative D call TRBD2 (6 bases). The germline CDR1 and CDR2 sequences are SQVTM and ANQGSEA. The CDR3 runs 15 residues. V was clipped by 6 bases and J by 4 bases, with 20 bases between them. As DNA, the CDR3 is TGCAGCGTGAGAAATCGGAGGGGAGGCGCAGATACGCAGTATTTT. This encodes CSVRNRRGGADTQYF.

The CDR3 DNA is TGCGCCAGCAGCTCCCGGGACCTTAAAACAGATACGCAGTATTTT. The encoded protein is CASSSRDLKTDTQYF. The rearrangement joins TRBV5-1 to TRBJ2-3, with D perhaps assigned TRBD1 or TRBD2 (5 bases each). There are 15 residues in the CDR3. V lost 3 bases to trimming and J lost 3 bases, with 14 bases between them. Germline V CDR1 and CDR2: SGHRS, YFSETQ.

This clonotype was seen a handful of times. The V and J genes are TRBV9 and TRBJ2-1; D may be TRBD1 (6 bases). The CDR3 totals 15 residues. CDR1 SGDLS and CDR2 YYNGEE come from the germline V gene. The CDR3 region is CTCSGYGTNFNEQFF. The CDR3 DNA sequence: TGTACCTGCAGCGGATACGGGACAAATTTCAATGAGCAGTTCTTC.

This sequence joins TRBV6-2 or TRBV6-3 and TRBJ1-6; D is uncertain. Deletions cut 6 bases from V and 6 bases from J, with 3 bases between. Germline CDR1 is MNHEY and CDR2 is SVGEGT. The CDR3 is 11 amino acids. CDR3 sequence: CASSTNSPLHF. DNA for the CDR3: TGTGCCAGCAGCACTAATTCACCCCTCCACTTT.

There are many counts of this clonotype. The genes are TRBV3-1 and TRBJ1-2, with a tentative D call TRBD1 (5 bases). The germline CDR1 and CDR2 sequences are LGHDT and YNNKEL (reference sequence). This CDR3 region has 14 residues. Trimming shortened V by 4 bases and J by 6 bases, and 15 bases separated the two germline ends. The CDR3 coding sequence is TGTGCCAGCAGCCGGAGGGCGGGGGACGATGGCTACACCTTC. Protein sequence: CASSRRAGDDGYTF.

The rearrangement uses TRBV7-3 and TRBJ2-5, with a weak D call TRBD2 (5 bases). Germline V gene sequence: CDR1 SGHTA, CDR2 FQGTGA. CDR3 size: 14 residues. V lost 0 bases and J 5 bases, leaving 10 bases between the germline ends. This chain's CDR3 is CASSLTGGTETQYF. The DNA of the CDR3 is TGTGCCAGCAGCTTAACTGGAGGAACGGAGACCCAGTACTTC.

The rearrangement joins TRBV4-3 to TRBJ2-7; D not resolved. The CDR3 spans 15 residues. Trimming removed 3 bases from V and 1 base from J, with 13 bases in between. The V gene's germline CDR1 is LGHNA and CDR2 YSLEER. CDR3 in DNA: TGCGCCAGCAGCCAGACGAGTTCACCTTCCTACGAGCAGTACTTC. This encodes CASSQTSSPSYEQYF.

V usage is TRBV7-6 and J usage is TRBJ2-7; D is undetermined. Germline V gene data show CDR1 as SGHVS and CDR2 as FNYEAQ. V lost 5 bases to trimming and J lost 2 bases, with 10 bases between them. CDR3 length equals 13 residues. CDR3 DNA sequence: TGTGCCAGCAGCCATAGTCCGACCTACGAGCAGTACTTC. It specifies CASSHSPTYEQYF. The full variable domain, in which reference TRBV7-6 and TRBJ2-7 provide the parts outside the CDR3, is GAGVSQSPRYKVTKRGQDVALRCDPISGHVSLYWYRQALGQGPEFLTYFNYEAQQDKSGLPNDRFSAERPEGSISTLTIQRTEQRDSAMYRCASSHSPTYEQYFGPGTRLTVT.

This clonotype has a handful of counts. V is TRBV12-3 or TRBV12-4 and J is TRBJ1-2, with 10 bases lining up with TRBD1. The CDR3 is made up of 17 amino acids. V shed 3 bases, J shed 0 bases, and the junction held 7 bases outside the gene matches. CDR3 sequence: CASSLDRGDGANYGYTF. CDR3 DNA: TGTGCCAGCAGTTTGGACAGGGGGGACGGTGCTAACTATGGCTACACCTTC.

This clonotype appeared a few times. The rearrangement uses TRBV10-3 and TRBJ2-1; 13 nucleotides line up with TRBD2. The CDR3 totals 14 residues. Germline values: CDR1 ENHRY, CDR2 SYGVKD. V lost 6 bases, J lost 4 bases, and 0 bases stayed unmatched. Written as DNA, the CDR3 is TGTGCCATCAGGACTAGCGGGGGGTACAATGAGCAGTTCTTC. Protein: CAIRTSGGYNEQFF.

The chain links TRBV14 to TRBJ2-1, with 9 bases that match TRBD2. Germline V CDR1 and CDR2: SGHDN, FVKESK. After removal of 1 base from V and 6 bases from J, the junction contained 4 bases not matched to a gene. This CDR3 spans 15 amino acids. CDR3 DNA sequence: TGTGCCAGCAGCCAAGTTAGCGGGGGCCCCAATGAGCAGTTCTTC. This translates into CASSQVSGGPNEQFF.

In this sample, this clonotype turned up once. The chain recombines TRBV5-6 with TRBJ1-2; 8 bases are a match to TRBD1. Germline lookup yields CDR1 SGHDT and CDR2 YYEEEE. This CDR3 comprises 16 residues. The ends lost 3 bases at V and 8 bases at J; junction bases unmatched: 15. This CDR3 reads CASSSTRFRGLRGYTF. In nucleotides, the CDR3 is TGTGCCAGCAGCTCTACCCGGTTCAGGGGGCTTCGGGGCTACACCTTC. The full variable domain, rest sourced from reference TRBV5-6 and TRBJ1-2, is DAGVTQSPTHLIKTRGQQVTLRCSPKSGHDTVSWYQQALGQGPQFIFQYYEEEERQRGNFPDRFSGHQFPNYSSELNVNALLLGDSALYLCASSSTRFRGLRGYTFGSGTRLTVV.

The table lists this clonotype with a few counts. V is TRBV4-2 and J is TRBJ1-6; D unresolved. The V gene lost 0 bases and the J gene lost 11 bases, with 5 bases spanning the gap. This CDR3 comprises 12 residues. Per the germline V gene, CDR1 is LGHNA and CDR2 is YNFKEQ. CDR3 sequence: CASSQEGTPLHF. The CDR3 bases are TGTGCCAGCAGCCAAGAGGGTACACCCCTCCACTTT.

This clonotype was seen only a few times. The genes are TRBV12-5 and TRBJ2-3; D may be TRBD2 (6 bases). Trimming shortened V by 0 bases and J by 0 bases, and 16 bases separated the two germline ends. This CDR3 contains 18 residues. Per the germline V gene, CDR1 is LGHNT and CDR2 is FRNRAP. In DNA, the CDR3 is TGTGCTAGTGGTTTGGTACCGGATGGGAGGACTAGCACAGATACGCAGTATTTT. This encodes CASGLVPDGRTSTDTQYF.

This sequence joins TRBV5-1 and TRBJ2-7; possible D gene TRBD2, 5 bases. The V and J ends lost 0 bases and 4 bases respectively, with 11 bases between them. This CDR3 spans 14 amino acids. The germline gives CDR1 SGHRS, CDR2 YFSETQ. In nucleotides, the CDR3 is TGCGCCAGCAGCTTGGAGGGAGCTCGGTACGAGCAGTACTTC. This translates into CASSLEGARYEQYF.